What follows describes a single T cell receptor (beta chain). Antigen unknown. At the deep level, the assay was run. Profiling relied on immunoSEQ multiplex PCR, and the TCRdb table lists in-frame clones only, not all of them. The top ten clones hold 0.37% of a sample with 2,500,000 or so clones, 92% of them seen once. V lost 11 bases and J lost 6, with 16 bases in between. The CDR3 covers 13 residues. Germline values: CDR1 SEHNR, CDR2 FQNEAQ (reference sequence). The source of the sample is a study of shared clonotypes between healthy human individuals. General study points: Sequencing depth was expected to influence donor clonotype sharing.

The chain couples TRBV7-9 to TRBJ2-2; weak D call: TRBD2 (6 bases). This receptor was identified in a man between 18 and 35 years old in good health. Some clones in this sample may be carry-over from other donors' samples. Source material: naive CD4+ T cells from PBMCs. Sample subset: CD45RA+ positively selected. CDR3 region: CAGGEPESGELFF. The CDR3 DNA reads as TGTGCCGGCGGGGAGCCGGAGTCCGGGGAGCTGTTTTTT.